The 17 T cell receptor beta chains presented below share a single source sample, sequenced in a study of blood T cell repertoires in COVID-19. Some clones are missing from TCRdb's copy, which holds only in-frame ones; the method was immunoSEQ multiplex PCR. This table has around 270,000 clones, more than 70% appearing once. The sample was peripheral blood. These TCRs come from a woman aged 45 to 65 with acute or convalescent COVID-19.

The chain combines TRBV29-1 with TRBJ1-4, with D unclear. Germline values: CDR1 SQVTM, CDR2 ANQGSEA. Trimming removed 3 bases from V and 5 bases from J, with 7 bases in between. The CDR3 sequence is 12 residues long. The CDR3 DNA follows: TGCAGCGTTGAGGGAGGGAATGAAAAACTGTTTTTT. This sequence encodes CSVEGGNEKLFF. Using reference TRBV29-1 and TRBJ1-4 for the parts outside the CDR3, the full variable domain is SAVISQKPSRDICQRGTSLTIQCQVDSQVTMMFWYRQQPGQSLTLIATANQGSEATYESGFVIDKFPISRPNLTFSTLTVSNMSPEDSSIYLCSVEGGNEKLFFGSGTQLSVL.

The chain couples TRBV18 to TRBJ2-7; possibly TRBD2 for D (6 bases). V was clipped by 0 bases and J by 6 bases, with 21 bases between them. CDR1 is KGHSH, CDR2 LQKENI, per germline. The CDR3 covers 17 residues. CDR3 residues: CASSPPSPSANPGEQYF. The CDR3 coding sequence is TGTGCCAGCTCACCACCGAGTCCTAGCGCGAACCCGGGCGAGCAGTACTTC.

The J gene is TRBJ2-7, the V gene TRBV6-5; 9 nucleotides line up with TRBD1. Germline trimming cut 6 bases from V and 2 bases from J; bases unmatched to any gene: 5. Germline CDR1 reads MNHEY; CDR2 reads SVGAGI. The CDR3 has 14 residues. Here the CDR3 DNA reads TGTGCCAGCAGACTGGACAGGGGAACCTACGAGCAGTACTTC. Its translation is CASRLDRGTYEQYF.

This chain uses TRBV7-9 with TRBJ1-1; 7 bases map to TRBD1. There are 15 residues in the CDR3. Germline V gene lookup returns CDR1 SEHNR and CDR2 FQNEAQ (reference sequence). V lost 8 bases to trimming and J lost 1 base; unmatched junction nucleotides: 10. The CDR3 bases are TGTGCCAGCGGGACAGTGAGCCTGAAGAACACTGAAGCTTTCTTT. This gives the protein CASGTVSLKNTEAFF.

The table lists this clone with a few counts. V usage is TRBV6-5 and J usage is TRBJ2-7; 7 bases fit TRBD2. CDR1 is MNHEY and CDR2 is SVGAGI in the germline V gene. After removal of 8 bases from V and 2 bases from J, the junction contained 6 bases not matched to a gene. The CDR3 is made up of 13 amino acids. The CDR3 here is CASLADSTYEQYF. In DNA form, the CDR3 reads TGTGCCAGCCTAGCGGATTCAACCTACGAGCAGTACTTC.

V gene TRBV24-1 combines with J gene TRBJ2-5; TRBD1 is a possible D gene (5 bases). The CDR3 is 13 amino acids. Germline assignment: CDR1 KGHDR and CDR2 SFDVKD. V lost 3 bases and J lost 8, with 12 bases in between. In DNA, the CDR3 is TGTGCCACCAGTGATGGGGCGAGAGGAACCCAGTACTTC. Residues: CATSDGARGTQYF.

This clone was detected a few times. The genes are TRBV5-1 and TRBJ2-7; no reliable D call. Per the germline V gene, CDR1 is SGHRS and CDR2 is YFSETQ. This CDR3 is 13 amino acids long. The V gene lost 0 bases and the J gene lost 2 bases, with 6 bases spanning the gap. The CDR3 DNA is TGCGCCAGCAGCTTGGATAGCCCCTACGAGCAGTACTTC. Protein: CASSLDSPYEQYF.

With respect to this clone: The CDR3 does not close with the conserved phenylalanine or tryptophan, likely indicating a read error. Because the CDR3's place on the DNA is in doubt, the DNA is left out and the CDR3 is given as listed by TCRdb. The chain is built from TRBV6-5 and TRBJ2-7; the table gives TRBD1 as D, unverified against the DNA. CDR1 is MNHEY, CDR2 SVGAGI, per germline. From its first to its last residue, the CDR3 has 10 amino acids. CDR3: CASRGTVSDI.

This clone was picked up a small number of times. The chain has TRBV3-1 (or the pseudogene TRBV3-2) and TRBJ1-1; the D gene is possibly TRBD1 (6 bases). The CDR3 loop spans 15 amino acids. Germline V lookup: CDR1 LGHDT, CDR2 YNNKEL (reference sequence). Trimming took 1 base from V and 3 from J, leaving 12 bases between them. DNA of the CDR3: TGTGCCAGCAGCCAAGGTGGCGGGGGCCACACTGAAGCTTTCTTT. Residues: CASSQGGGGHTEAFF.

The chain links TRBV27 to TRBJ2-3; 10 bases match TRBD2. The V and J ends lost 1 base and 3 bases, in that order; junction bases with no gene match: 7. CDR1 and CDR2 from the germline V gene are MNHEY and SMNVEV (reference sequence). The CDR3 extends over 17 amino acids. CDR3 coding DNA: TGTGCCAGCAGTTTATGGACTAGCGGAGGAGTTACAGATACGCAGTATTTT. This gives the protein CASSLWTSGGVTDTQYF.

The CDR3 sequence: CASSRSGDHQPQHF. The CDR3 coding sequence is TGTGCCAGTAGCAGAAGCGGGGACCATCAGCCCCAGCATTTT. The chain uses TRBV19 and TRBJ1-5, with D maybe TRBD1 (5 bases). The germline V and J ends were trimmed by 6 bases and 5 bases, with 14 bases remaining between them. The CDR3 length is 14 residues. Germline assignment: CDR1 LNHDA and CDR2 SQIVND (reference sequence).

The chain employs TRBV19 and TRBJ2-7, with TRBD1 as a possible D gene (6 bases). The ends were cut back, 5 bases at V and 2 bases at J, with 13 bases in the middle. Germline assignment: CDR1 LNHDA and CDR2 SQIVND (reference sequence). The CDR3 is 14 residues long. The CDR3 spells CASSYRDPTYEQYF. The CDR3 region has the DNA TGTGCCAGTAGTTACAGGGACCCAACCTACGAGCAGTACTTC.

The V call is TRBV2, the J call TRBJ1-2; TRBD1 agrees at 8 bases. From germline, CDR1 is SNHLY and CDR2 FYNNEI. This CDR3 is 13 amino acids long. V gave up 7 bases and J gave up 2 bases; unmatched junction bases: 3. In DNA form, the CDR3 reads TGTGCCAGCAAGGACAGGGAAAACTATGGCTACACCTTC. It encodes CASKDRENYGYTF.

The rearrangement uses TRBV6-1 and TRBJ2-3; D perhaps matches TRBD1 (5 bases). V lost 1 base to trimming and J lost 3 bases, with 11 bases between them. Germline V lookup: CDR1 MNHNS, CDR2 SASEGT. CDR3 length: 15 residues. The CDR3 is CASSEVRQGTDTQYF. In DNA form, the CDR3 reads TGTGCCAGCAGTGAAGTTCGGCAGGGAACAGATACGCAGTATTTT.

The chain employs TRBV20-1 and TRBJ1-5, with a weak D call TRBD1 (6 bases). The CDR3 covers 16 residues. Germline assignment: CDR1 DFQATT and CDR2 SNEGSKA (reference sequence). The germline V and J ends were trimmed by 4 bases and 2 bases, with 18 bases remaining between them. Here the CDR3 DNA reads TGCAGTGCTACTGACAGGTATTTTTCGGGCAATCAGCCCCAGCATTTT. It is translated as CSATDRYFSGNQPQHF.

The CDR3 coding sequence is TGTGCCAGCAGTCTTTCCGGGGGAGAGACCCAGTACTTC. This codes for CASSLSGGETQYF. The genes are TRBV27 and TRBJ2-5, with a tentative D call TRBD2 (6 bases). This CDR3 is 13 amino acids long. Trimming cost V 5 bases and J 4 bases, with 11 bases left between them. Germline V gene data show CDR1 as MNHEY and CDR2 as SMNVEV (reference sequence).

The genes are TRBV7-6 and TRBJ2-2, with 8 bases aligning to TRBD1. The CDR3 has 15 residues. Trimming at V came to 5 bases and at J to 4 bases, leaving 6 bases not matched to a gene. CDR1 and CDR2 from the germline V gene are SGHVS and FNYEAQ. CDR3 bases: TGTGCCAGCAGCGGCACAGGGGGAGTCACCGGGGAGCTGTTTTTT. Translated, it gives CASSGTGGVTGELFF.